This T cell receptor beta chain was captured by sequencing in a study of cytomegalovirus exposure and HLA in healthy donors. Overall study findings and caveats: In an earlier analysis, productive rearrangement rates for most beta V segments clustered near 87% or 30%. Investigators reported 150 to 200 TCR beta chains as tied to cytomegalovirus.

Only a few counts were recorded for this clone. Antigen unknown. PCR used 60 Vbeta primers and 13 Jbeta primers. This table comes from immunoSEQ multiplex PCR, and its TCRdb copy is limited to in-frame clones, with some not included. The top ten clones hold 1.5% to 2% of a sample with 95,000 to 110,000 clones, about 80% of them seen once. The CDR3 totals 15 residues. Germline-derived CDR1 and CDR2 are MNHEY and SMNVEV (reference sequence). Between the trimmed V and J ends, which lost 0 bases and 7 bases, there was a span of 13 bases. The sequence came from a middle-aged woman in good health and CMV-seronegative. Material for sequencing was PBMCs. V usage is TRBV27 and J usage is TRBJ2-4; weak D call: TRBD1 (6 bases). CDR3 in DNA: TGTGCCAGCAGTTTATCAGGTCAGGGGTTTAACATTCAGTACTTC. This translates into CASSLSGQGFNIQYF.